This T cell receptor beta chain originates from a study of cytomegalovirus exposure and HLA in healthy donors (dated by TCRdb to the late 2010s). As for the study more broadly: An earlier analysis of 587 of the donors reported 250 to 350 Gb of sequence data and 95 million to 130 million unique TCR beta sequences obtained from about 180 million T cells. A later analysis re-examined previously published TCR beta repertoires from around 670 donors and added high-resolution HLA genotyping to investigate patterns of TCR occurrence. The study profiled the T cell repertoires of some 610 subjects by immunosequencing and related them to cytomegalovirus serostatus. Among about 360 genotyped donors of the cohort, an average of around 240,000 unique TCR beta nucleotide sequences were sequenced per donor, around 18% of them non-productive. In a later genetic analysis, genome-wide SNP genotypes for about 55% of the roughly 700 donors were used, and that subset was treated as a discovery cohort. Donor age, sex, ethnicity and CMV serostatus were compiled alongside the repertoire data. High-throughput TCR immunosequencing, statistical association of individual TCRs with disease status, and machine learning were combined to predict cytomegalovirus infection status. Class I and class II HLA loci were covered by the typing at four-digit resolution. The study aimed to test whether signatures of past pathogen exposure could be identified by cataloging public T cell receptors. Rather than using new phenotypic data, the later analysis identified candidate immune exposures from TCR beta sequences and from how often those sequences occurred across donors. An earlier analysis of approximately 500 of the donors applied high-throughput TCR beta sequencing to assess whether each TCR beta V gene segment acted as functional or pseudogenic. The number of typed donors differed by locus: about 620-630 for A, B, C, DRB1 and DQB1; roughly 510 for DQA1; over 600 for DPA1; and some 470 for DPB1. Five DR-DQ haplotypes were treated as single units for association and clustering because of strong linkage in the cohort. All discovery cohort repertoires had been generated on a single sequencing platform. Among the approximately 420 genotyped donors, approximately 77% belonged to the genetic ancestry cluster associated with self-reported Caucasian donors. In addition to the first cohort of hundreds of subjects, a separate validation cohort of 120 different subjects was used. About 280 gigabases of sequencing data and roughly 90 million unique TCR sequences were included in an early release covering 550 to 650 HLA-typed donors. Overall results and qualifications from the work: Most TCR sequences were seen in very few donors, while some public TCRs were found in many individuals. In a later analysis, HLA-associated TCR beta chains were found to be more clonally expanded and to have lower generation probabilities than equally common non-associated chains. Strong co-occurrence of HLA alleles, especially DR and DQ, made assigning TCR associations to individual alleles difficult. Some IMGT-functional V segments, including TRBV6-2 and TRBV6-3, could not be distinguished by the 87-base-pair reads and were therefore excluded. Broadly in line with IMGT annotations, most TCR beta V segments showed up in productive rearrangements about 90% or about 30% of the time in an earlier analysis of a few hundred of the donors. In a later genetic analysis, a missense DCLRE1C variant was associated with V-gene and J-gene trimming of TCR beta chains, and the association was replicated in an independent cohort. Immune exposure information for the cohort was limited to CMV serostatus. A later analysis reported that several top co-occurrence clusters appeared linked to parvovirus B19, influenza, CMV and Epstein-Barr virus. In both the original and validation cohorts, the classifier was reported to diagnose cytomegalovirus status with high specificity and sensitivity. Because HLA typing was missing for some donors at each locus, association tests included only the typed subset. Sequencing depth was assumed to be roughly uniform across donors in the presence/absence analyses, though that assumption may not hold. In vitro tests confirmed that a few of the cytomegalovirus-associated TCR beta chains recognize cytomegalovirus antigens. In a later analysis, TCR association rates were found to vary across HLA loci, with the most associated TCRs seen for DRB1 alleles and the fewest for HLA-C alleles. According to the authors, the approach could potentially be generalized to other disease states and immunological phenotypes. Correlated functional status among segregating V segments might be attributable to linkage disequilibrium, but an unknown experimental factor could not be ruled out. Because counts were too low, 15 to 20 rarely observed V segments, including chromosome 9 orphons, were left out of the earlier analysis of a few hundred of the donors. The sequencing pipeline was judged likely to have produced a cluster of highly shared sequence variants as a technical artifact. A further reported finding was that TCR beta sequences accurately predicted the HLA-A and HLA-B alleles for most subjects in the first cohort. A later analysis associated about 17,000 TCR beta sequences with specific HLA alleles at a false discovery rate of 0.05. A total of 150 or so TCR beta chains were listed by the study as associated with cytomegalovirus. According to a later genetic analysis, donors in an Asian-associated ancestry cluster had fewer N-insertions in productive TCRs than the roughly 700-donor mean. A later analysis found that most CMV-associated TCR beta chains appeared HLA-restricted, with HLA associations seemingly driven largely by CMV exposure. Only TCR beta chains were sequenced in this cohort, and the absence of alpha or paired-chain data limited detectable features.

The germline V gene gives CDR1 as SGHTA and CDR2 as FQGTGA. At the junction V is shortened by 5 bases and J by 1 base, with 8 bases in between. From the cysteine through the phenylalanine, the CDR3 covers 13 amino acids. The kept DNA is CDR3 alone, 39 bases in frame from the first base. The cohort consisted of 600 to 750 healthy bone marrow donors. At the time of sampling, every cohort member was nominally healthy, though immune exposures that went unrecorded were likely present. The donor tested CMV seronegative and was one of the 352 seronegative cohort members. A peripheral blood sample was collected from each donor, and TCR beta sequencing was performed on peripheral blood mononuclear cells. The Qiagen DNeasy Blood Extraction Kit was used to extract genomic DNA from the blood cell samples. Regarding this clone: The antigen this receptor binds is unknown. Per-base quality was not reported, and no clone a single base away is much larger than it.

Libraries were constructed by the immunoSEQ multiplex PCR assay. For the multiplex PCR, a mixture combining 60 forward primers for TCR Vbeta segments and 13 reverse primers for TCR Jbeta segments was used. A multiplex PCR assay on genomic DNA amplified the CDR3 region of rearranged TCR beta genes. On the Illumina HiSeq System, the amplified TCR beta libraries were sequenced as 87-base-pair reads. The authors' pipeline ran thus. In a later analysis, some 80 million unique TCR beta chains were counted across the approximately 640 repertoires, and approximately 9.9 million of these chains were shared by at least two donors. Raw reads were error-corrected and collapsed into unique sequences by a nearest-neighbor algorithm in which closely related sequences were merged to remove PCR and sequencing errors. To assign V, D and J gene segments, CDR3 sequences were aligned to IMGT reference sequences. For a sequence to be retained, at least a six-nucleotide match to both a V gene segment and a J gene segment was required. A rearrangement counted as productive if the CDR3 had no stop codons and remained in frame with V and J, and every other rearrangement counted as non-productive. Following IMGT convention, CDR3 was defined as the stretch from the second conserved V-encoded cysteine up to the conserved J-encoded phenylalanine. The earlier analysis of 500 to 650 of the donors excluded any sequence lacking an unambiguous match to a single V gene segment. An earlier analysis of 550 to 650 of the donors classified V segments as functional when productive rearrangements were above 56.7% and as segregating when the standard deviation between donors was above 5%. A statistical classification framework was developed to diagnose cytomegalovirus status using the catalog of TCR beta chain sequences. V and J gene assignment, in a later analysis, came from comparing TCR nucleotide sequences with IMGT/GENE-DB human TR gene sequences. A later analysis assigned CDR3 sequences and most-parsimonious VDJ recombination scenarios with the TCRdist pipeline. A later analysis defined each TCR beta chain by its CDR3 amino acid sequence plus V-gene family, and excluded reads lacking a unique V-gene family. In a later analysis, around 650 highly shared, low-generation-probability nucleotide sequences were removed to address suspected cross-contamination and a sequencing artifact. For each public chain, a later analysis derived a clonal expansion index from normalized ranks of inferred template counts within each repertoire. Generation probabilities in a later analysis came from a VDJ recombination model fitted to out-of-frame rearrangements, and those results were checked against IGoR. In a later analysis, hypergeometric tests were used to score TCR-TCR, TCR-HLA and TCR-CMV co-occurrence, with a repertoire-size bias correction applied to TCR pairs. False discovery rates were estimated in a later analysis by permuting HLA or CMV assignments 20 times. A later analysis grouped co-occurring TCRs with DBSCAN, adding TCRdist sequence similarity when clustering within HLA-allele-positive subsets. Co-occurrence clustering excluded repertoires with fewer than 30,000 or more than 120,000 public chains, plus five with anomalous nucleotide sharing. TCRdb retrieved this table from immuneACCESS and kept in-frame rearrangements only. Not all clones are present; in checked studies, unresolved V genes account for under half, and no reason is known for the remainder. From that table come the V and J calls and clone size; the DNA was used to work out D and trimming. This sample is represented by 89,000 or so clones; around 74% of them were singletons. The ten largest clones capture roughly 2% of the sample.

Source material: PBMCs. Recombination connected TRBV7-3 to TRBJ1-1, with the D segment identity uncertain. The receptor's source is a boy younger than 18 in good health and CMV-seronegative. The DNA sequence follows: TGTGCCAGCAGCCCAAGCGGGAACACTGAAGCTTTCTTT. Protein translation: CASSPSGNTEAFF.